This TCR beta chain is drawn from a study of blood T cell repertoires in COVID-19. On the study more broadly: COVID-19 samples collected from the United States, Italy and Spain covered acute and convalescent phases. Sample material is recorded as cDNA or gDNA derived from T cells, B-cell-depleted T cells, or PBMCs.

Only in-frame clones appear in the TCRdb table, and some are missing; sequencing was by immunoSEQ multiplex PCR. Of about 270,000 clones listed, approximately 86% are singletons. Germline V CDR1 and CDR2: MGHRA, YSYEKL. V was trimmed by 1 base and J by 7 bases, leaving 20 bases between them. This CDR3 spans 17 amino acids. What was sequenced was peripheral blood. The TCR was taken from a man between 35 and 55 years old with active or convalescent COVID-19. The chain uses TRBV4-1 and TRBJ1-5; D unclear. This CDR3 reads CASSQGLGDPSRQPQHF. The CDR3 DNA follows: TGCGCCAGCAGCCAAGGGCTCGGGGATCCTAGTAGGCAGCCCCAGCATTTT.